One and the same sample provided the 20 T cell receptor beta chains below, sequenced in a study of vaccination and CD4 T cells after COVID-19. Once obtained from cultured CD4+ T cells, the DNA was sequenced using the Oncomine TCR Beta short-read assay. TCRdb recomputed calls from the PCR reads with MiXCR, one row per CDR3 protein. This sample carries roughly 12,000 distinct CDR3 sequences, 74% of them seen once, and the ten largest clones take just over 8%. Treatment reported: approximately 9-day PBMC culture with coronavirus spike peptide pools or control peptides (ViraFEST assay). For these receptors, no antigen is known. Sequences were derived from CD4+ T cells from blood, cultured in vitro, sampled after SARS-CoV-2 vaccination. The source is a human donor who received a COVID-19 vaccine.

The chain recombines TRBV5-1 with TRBJ2-3; 8 nucleotides agree with TRBD2. Germline assignment: CDR1 SGHRS and CDR2 YFSETQ. This CDR3 comprises 17 residues. V gave up 0 bases and J gave up 1 base; unmatched junction bases: 7. CDR3 in DNA: TGCGCCAGCAGCTTGGAAGGTAGCGGGGTTGGCACAGATACGCAGTATTTT. Its translation: CASSLEGSGVGTDTQYF.

The chain has TRBV20-1 and TRBJ2-3, with TRBD1 matching over 8 bases. This CDR3 has 13 amino acids. J gave up 4 bases and V 5 bases, and 5 bases lay outside the gene matches. Germline CDR1 DFQATT, CDR2 SNEGSKA (reference sequence). Written as DNA, the CDR3 is TGCAGTGCTTCCGGACAGGGCCCAGATACGCAGTATTTT. Protein product: CSASGQGPDTQYF.

This clonotype was seen only once. V is TRBV10-1 and J is TRBJ2-7; D is possibly TRBD2 (6 bases). This CDR3 has 14 residues. The V gene lost 0 bases and the J gene lost 3 bases, with 9 bases spanning the gap. CDR1 is WNHNN, CDR2 SYGVQD, per germline (reference sequence). CDR3 coding DNA: TGCGCCAGCAGTGAGTCGGGACTGGTCTACGAGCAGTACTTC. This sequence encodes CASSESGLVYEQYF.

The chain recombines TRBV20-1 with TRBJ1-6; 7 bases map to TRBD1. From germline, CDR1 is DFQATT and CDR2 SNEGSKA (reference sequence). The ends lost 0 bases at V and 9 bases at J; junction bases unmatched: 11. The CDR3 has 16 amino acids. The CDR3 nucleotides read TGCAGTGCTAGAGATGGGGCAGGGGGACGGAGTTCACCCCTCCACTTT. Amino acid sequence: CSARDGAGGRSSPLHF.

This clonotype was picked up a small number of times. V and J are TRBV6-5 and TRBJ2-1, with D perhaps TRBD1 (6 bases). The germline gives CDR1 MNHEY, CDR2 SVGAGI. V lost 3 bases, J lost 7 bases, and 13 bases lay in between. The CDR3 runs 14 residues. The CDR3 reads CASSYSRTANEQFF. CDR3 DNA: TGTGCCAGCAGTTATTCCCGGACAGCGAATGAGCAGTTCTTC.

The chain is built from TRBV9 and TRBJ1-6; D gene ambiguous. V was cut by 2 bases and J by 6 bases, with 21 bases left in between. This CDR3 has 18 residues. CDR1 is SGDLS and CDR2 is YYNGEE in the germline V gene. The DNA of the CDR3 is TGTGCCAGCAGCGTCAATCCCCATAGGGTCGAGGCTAATTCACCCCTCCACTTT. It codes for CASSVNPHRVEANSPLHF.

The genes are TRBV7-9 and TRBJ2-2; TRBD1 is a possible D gene (5 bases). V was pared by 1 base and J by 5 bases, with 5 bases between. The CDR3 spans 13 residues. Germline V gene data show CDR1 as SEHNR and CDR2 as FQNEAQ (reference sequence). CDR3: CASSLEGTGELFF. The CDR3 DNA reads as TGTGCCAGCAGCTTAGAGGGGACCGGGGAGCTGTTTTTT.

Details on this clonotype: At one of its ends the junction is not consistent with the germline gene, which may arise from a read error. The rearrangement uses TRBV20-1 and TRBJ1-2; 7 bases are shared with TRBD1. In germline, CDR1 is DFQATT, CDR2 SNEGSKA (reference sequence). The CDR3 sequence is 12 residues long. In DNA form, the CDR3 reads TGCGGTGCTTCCGACAGGGTCGATGGCTACACCTTC. It encodes CGASDRVDGYTF.

The chain joins TRBV19 to TRBJ1-1, with unresolved D. V lost 0 bases and J 1 base, leaving 6 bases between the germline ends. Germline assignment: CDR1 LNHDA and CDR2 SQIVND (reference sequence). CDR3 length: 14 amino acids. In DNA form, the CDR3 reads TGTGCCAGTAGTATAGATACCGGGAACACTGAAGCTTTCTTT. As protein: CASSIDTGNTEAFF.

V gene TRBV30 combines with J gene TRBJ1-6; D perhaps matches TRBD1 (5 bases). The germline CDR1 and CDR2 sequences are GTSNPN and SVGIG (reference sequence). The germline V and J ends were trimmed by 3 bases and 2 bases, with 11 bases remaining between them. CDR3 length equals 15 residues. CDR3 nucleotide sequence: TGTGCCTGGAGAAGGGGCAGAACCTATAATTCACCCCTCCACTTT. This codes for CAWRRGRTYNSPLHF.

The chain joins TRBV19 to TRBJ2-2; a possible D gene is TRBD1 (6 bases). CDR1 and CDR2 (germline): LNHDA, SQIVND (reference sequence). The CDR3 has 16 residues. Trimming took 3 bases from V and 5 from J, leaving 16 bases between them. In DNA, the CDR3 is TGTGCCAGTAGTATTCGTTCTGGGGGCCGTACCGGGGAGCTGTTTTTT. Its translation: CASSIRSGGRTGELFF.

The chain carries TRBV5-6 and TRBJ2-2, with 9 bases identical to TRBD2. V shed 0 bases, J shed 1 base, and the junction held 1 base outside the gene matches. Germline values: CDR1 SGHDT, CDR2 YYEEEE. The CDR3 spans 16 residues. Written as DNA, the CDR3 is TGTGCCAGCAGCTTGGGACTAGCGGTGAACACCGGGGAGCTGTTTTTT. Amino acids: CASSLGLAVNTGELFF.

This chain links TRBV7-2 with TRBJ1-1; the D is unclear. V lost 5 bases to trimming and J lost 3 bases, with 10 bases between them. Germline CDR1 reads SGHTA; CDR2 reads FQGNSA. The CDR3 runs 13 residues. DNA of the CDR3: TGTGCCAGCAGCAACGAGCCTTACACTGAAGCTTTCTTT. The encoded protein is CASSNEPYTEAFF.

The chain has TRBV6-1 and TRBJ1-2; 7 bases are a match to TRBD1. Germline lookup yields CDR1 MNHNS and CDR2 SASEGT. The V segment lost 5 bases and the J segment 5 bases; nucleotides outside the gene matches: 8. CDR3 length: 14 amino acids. CDR3 coding DNA: TGTGCCAGCAGTCGGGACAGCGACCTGTATGGCTACACCTTC. Translation: CASSRDSDLYGYTF.

V is TRBV19 and J is TRBJ1-6; no clear D. The germline CDR1 and CDR2 sequences are LNHDA and SQIVND (reference sequence). The CDR3 is made up of 17 amino acids. V lost 6 bases and J lost 11, with 26 bases in between. The CDR3, as DNA: TGTGCCAGTAGCCGCAACCCCCCGGGTGGTGGGAATCCACCCCTCCACTTT. Translating it yields CASSRNPPGGGNPPLHF. Complete variable domain (other parts from reference TRBV19 and TRBJ1-6): DGGITQSPKYLFRKEGQNVTLSCEQNLNHDAMYWYRQDPGQGLRLIYYSQIVNDFQKGDIAEGYSVSREKKESFPLTVTSAQKNPTAFYLCASSRNPPGGGNPPLHFGNGTRLTVT.

The genes are TRBV2 and TRBJ2-7; weak D call: TRBD2 (5 bases). The CDR3 length is 13 residues. Germline V gene data show CDR1 as SNHLY and CDR2 as FYNNEI. The V end lost 0 bases, the J end lost 3 bases, and 6 bases lay between the germline ends. The CDR3: CASSEAGDYEQYF. The CDR3 DNA follows: TGTGCCAGCAGTGAAGCCGGGGACTACGAGCAGTACTTC.

V is TRBV12-3 or TRBV12-4 and J is TRBJ1-2, with D hard to call. There are 15 residues in the CDR3. Trimming left V 6 bases short and J 0 bases short, with 14 bases between. CDR3 bases: TGTGCCAGCAGCCCCGTCCAGGCAGCTAACTATGGCTACACCTTC. It specifies CASSPVQAANYGYTF.

The rearrangement uses TRBV11-3 and TRBJ1-2; 7 positions agree with TRBD1. The germline gives CDR1 SGHNT, CDR2 YENEEA. J gave up 4 bases and V 3 bases, and 2 bases lay outside the gene matches. The CDR3 runs 13 residues. CDR3: CASSLGQIYGYTF. In DNA, the CDR3 is TGTGCCAGCAGCTTGGGACAGATCTATGGCTACACCTTC.

J is TRBJ1-1 and V is TRBV6-1; 8 bases agree with TRBD1. With 5 bases clipped from V and 0 bases from J, the junction kept 8 bases outside the gene matches. There are 16 residues in the CDR3. Germline V gives CDR1 MNHNS, CDR2 SASEGT. Here the CDR3 reads CASSTTWTGMNTEAFF. CDR3 bases: TGTGCCAGCAGTACCACGTGGACAGGGATGAACACTGAAGCTTTCTTT.

The chain is built from TRBV7-8 and TRBJ2-7; 9 bases map to TRBD1. J was trimmed by 2 bases and V by 0 bases; bases with no gene match: 2. The CDR3 is 15 residues long. Germline V CDR1 and CDR2: SGHVS, FQNEAQ. The CDR3 reads CASSLARTGAYEQYF. CDR3 coding DNA: TGTGCCAGCAGCTTAGCCCGGACAGGGGCCTACGAGCAGTACTTC.